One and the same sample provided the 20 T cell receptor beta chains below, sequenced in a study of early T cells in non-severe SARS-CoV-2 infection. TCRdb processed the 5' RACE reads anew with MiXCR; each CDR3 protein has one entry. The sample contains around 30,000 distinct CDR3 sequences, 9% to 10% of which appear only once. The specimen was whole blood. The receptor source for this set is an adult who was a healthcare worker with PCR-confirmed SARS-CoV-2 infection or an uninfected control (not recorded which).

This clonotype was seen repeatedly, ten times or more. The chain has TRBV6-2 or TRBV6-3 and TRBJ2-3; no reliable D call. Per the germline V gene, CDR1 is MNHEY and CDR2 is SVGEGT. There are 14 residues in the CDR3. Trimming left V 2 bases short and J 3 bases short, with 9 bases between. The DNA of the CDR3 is TGTGCCAGCAGTTACCCTCGATTAACAGATACGCAGTATTTT. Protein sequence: CASSYPRLTDTQYF.

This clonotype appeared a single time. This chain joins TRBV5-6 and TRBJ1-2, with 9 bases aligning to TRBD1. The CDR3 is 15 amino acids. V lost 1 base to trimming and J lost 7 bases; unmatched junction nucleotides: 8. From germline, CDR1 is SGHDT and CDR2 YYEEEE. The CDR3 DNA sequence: TGTGCCAGCAGCTTGCGCGGACAGGGGTTTCTTGGCTACACCTTC. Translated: CASSLRGQGFLGYTF.

CDR3: CASSPKSSYNSPLHF. CDR3 coding DNA: TGCGCCAGCAGCCCCAAGAGCTCCTATAATTCACCCCTCCACTTT. The gene calls are TRBV4-3 and TRBJ1-6, with D uncertain. Trimming removed 4 bases at V and 0 bases at J, with 7 bases between. This CDR3 contains 15 residues. Germline V gene sequence: CDR1 LGHNA, CDR2 YSLEER.

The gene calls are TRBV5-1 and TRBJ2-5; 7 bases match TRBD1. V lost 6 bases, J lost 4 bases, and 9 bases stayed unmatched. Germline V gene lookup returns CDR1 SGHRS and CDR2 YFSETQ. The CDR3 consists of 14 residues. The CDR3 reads CASTEADRVETQYF. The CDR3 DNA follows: TGCGCCAGCACCGAAGCCGACAGGGTAGAGACCCAGTACTTC.

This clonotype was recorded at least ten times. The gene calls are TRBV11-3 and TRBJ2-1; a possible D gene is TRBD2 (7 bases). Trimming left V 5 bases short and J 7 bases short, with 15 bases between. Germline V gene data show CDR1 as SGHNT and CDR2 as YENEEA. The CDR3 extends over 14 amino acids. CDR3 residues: CASSPGGGANEQFF. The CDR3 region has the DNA TGTGCCAGCAGCCCAGGTGGGGGGGCAAATGAGCAGTTCTTC. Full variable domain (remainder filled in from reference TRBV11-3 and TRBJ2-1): EAGVVQSPRYKIIEKKQPVAFWCNPISGHNTLYWYLQNLGQGPELLIRYENEEAVDDSQLPKDRFSAERLKGVDSTLKIQPAELGDSAVYLCASSPGGGANEQFFGPGTRLTVL.

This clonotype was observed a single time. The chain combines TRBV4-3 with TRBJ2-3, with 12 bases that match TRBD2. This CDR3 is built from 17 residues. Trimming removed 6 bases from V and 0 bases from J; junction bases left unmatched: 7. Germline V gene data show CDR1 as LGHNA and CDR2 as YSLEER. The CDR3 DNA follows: TGCGCCAGCAGGGCTAGCGGGGGGGATAGGAGCACAGATACGCAGTATTTT. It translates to CASRASGGDRSTDTQYF.

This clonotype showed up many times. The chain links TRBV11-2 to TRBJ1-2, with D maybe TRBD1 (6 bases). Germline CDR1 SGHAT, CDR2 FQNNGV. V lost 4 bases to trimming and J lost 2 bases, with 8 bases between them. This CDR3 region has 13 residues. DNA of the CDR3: TGTGCCAGCAGCTCCACAGGGAACTATGGCTACACCTTC. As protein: CASSSTGNYGYTF.

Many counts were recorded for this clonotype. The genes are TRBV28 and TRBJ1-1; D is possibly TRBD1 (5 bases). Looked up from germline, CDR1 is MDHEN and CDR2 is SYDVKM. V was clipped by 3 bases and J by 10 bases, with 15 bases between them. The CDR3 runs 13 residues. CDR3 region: CASSLRGRIGAFF. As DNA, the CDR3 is TGTGCCAGCAGTTTGCGGGGACGGATAGGAGCTTTCTTT.

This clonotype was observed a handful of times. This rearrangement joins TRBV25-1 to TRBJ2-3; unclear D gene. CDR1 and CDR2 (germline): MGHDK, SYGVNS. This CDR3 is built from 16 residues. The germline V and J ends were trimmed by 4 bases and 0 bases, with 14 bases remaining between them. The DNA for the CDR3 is TGTGCCAGCAGTGTTCCAATCGGCTCGAGCACAGATACGCAGTATTTT. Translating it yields CASSVPIGSSTDTQYF.

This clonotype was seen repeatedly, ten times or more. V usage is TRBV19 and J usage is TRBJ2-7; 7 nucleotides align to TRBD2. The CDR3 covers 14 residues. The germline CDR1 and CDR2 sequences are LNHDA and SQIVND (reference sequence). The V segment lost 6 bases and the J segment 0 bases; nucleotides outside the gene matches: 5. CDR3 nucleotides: TGTGCCAGTAGGCGGGGGATGGACTCCTACGAGCAGTACTTC. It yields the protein CASRRGMDSYEQYF.

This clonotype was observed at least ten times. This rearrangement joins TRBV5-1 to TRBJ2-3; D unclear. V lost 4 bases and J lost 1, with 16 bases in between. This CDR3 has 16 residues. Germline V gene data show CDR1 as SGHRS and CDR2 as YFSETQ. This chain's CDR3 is CASSPRLDGRTDTQYF. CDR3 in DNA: TGCGCCAGCAGCCCCCGCTTGGACGGGCGCACAGATACGCAGTATTTT.

This chain's CDR3 is CASSPDYNSPLHF. The CDR3 DNA sequence: TGTGCCAGCAGCCCCGACTATAATTCACCCCTCCACTTT. The V gene is TRBV7-2, the J gene TRBJ1-6; D not resolved. There are 13 residues in the CDR3. V was shortened by 5 bases and J by 3 bases, with 5 bases between the two germline ends. Germline V gene data show CDR1 as SGHTA and CDR2 as FQGNSA.

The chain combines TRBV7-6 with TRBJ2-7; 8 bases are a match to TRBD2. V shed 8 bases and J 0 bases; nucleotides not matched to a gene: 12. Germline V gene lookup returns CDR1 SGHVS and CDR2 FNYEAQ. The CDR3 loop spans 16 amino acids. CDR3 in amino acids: CASLRAGGFSSYEQYF. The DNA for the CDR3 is TGTGCCAGCTTACGCGCGGGGGGCTTCAGCTCCTACGAGCAGTACTTC.

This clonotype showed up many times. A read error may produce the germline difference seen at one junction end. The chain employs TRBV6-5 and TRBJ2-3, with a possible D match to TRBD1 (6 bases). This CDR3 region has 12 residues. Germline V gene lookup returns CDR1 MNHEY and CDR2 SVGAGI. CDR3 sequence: CASSYSQGPVKF. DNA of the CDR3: TGTGCCAGCAGTTACTCCCAGGGGCCCGTGAAATTT.

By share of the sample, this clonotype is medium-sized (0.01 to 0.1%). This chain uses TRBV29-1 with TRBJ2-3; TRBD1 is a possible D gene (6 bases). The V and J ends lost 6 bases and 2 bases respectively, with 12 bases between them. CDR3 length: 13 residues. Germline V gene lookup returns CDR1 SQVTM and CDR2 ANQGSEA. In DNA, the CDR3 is TGCAGCGTGGGGACATTTTCCACAGATACGCAGTATTTT. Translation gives CSVGTFSTDTQYF.

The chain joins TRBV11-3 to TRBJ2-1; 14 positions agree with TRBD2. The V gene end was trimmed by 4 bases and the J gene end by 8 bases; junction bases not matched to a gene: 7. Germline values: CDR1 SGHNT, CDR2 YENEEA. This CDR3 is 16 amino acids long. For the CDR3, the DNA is TGTGCCAGCAGCTCGCGACTAGCGGGGGGGAAGGATGAGCAGTTCTTC. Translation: CASSSRLAGGKDEQFF.

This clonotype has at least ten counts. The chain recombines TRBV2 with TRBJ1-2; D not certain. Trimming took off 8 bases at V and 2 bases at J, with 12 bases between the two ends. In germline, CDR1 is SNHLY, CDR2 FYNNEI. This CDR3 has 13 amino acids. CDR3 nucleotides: TGTGCCAGCCACAATGGGGTGAACTATGGCTACACCTTC. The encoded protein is CASHNGVNYGYTF. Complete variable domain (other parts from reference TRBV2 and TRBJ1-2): EPEVTQTPSHQVTQMGQEVILRCVPISNHLYFYWYRQILGQKVEFLVSFYNNEISEKSEIFDDQFSVERPDGSNFTLKIRSTKLEDSAMYFCASHNGVNYGYTFGSGTRLTVV.

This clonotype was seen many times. CDR3 sequence (DNA): TGCAGTCTTATTGGGGGTCAAGAGACCCAGTACTTC. This translates into CSLIGGQETQYF. This chain joins TRBV20-1 and TRBJ2-5; either TRBD1 or TRBD2 may fit D (5 bases each). Germline V gene data show CDR1 as DFQATT and CDR2 as SNEGSKA (reference sequence). The germline V and J ends were trimmed by 8 bases and 2 bases, with 12 bases remaining between them. CDR3 length: 12 residues.

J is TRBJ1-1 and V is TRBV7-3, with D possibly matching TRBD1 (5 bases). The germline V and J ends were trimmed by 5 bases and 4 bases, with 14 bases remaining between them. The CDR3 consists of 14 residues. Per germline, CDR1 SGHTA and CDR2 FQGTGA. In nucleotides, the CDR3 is TGTGCCAGCAGCCCCGGGGCGACCAGCACTGAAGCTTTCTTT. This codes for CASSPGATSTEAFF.

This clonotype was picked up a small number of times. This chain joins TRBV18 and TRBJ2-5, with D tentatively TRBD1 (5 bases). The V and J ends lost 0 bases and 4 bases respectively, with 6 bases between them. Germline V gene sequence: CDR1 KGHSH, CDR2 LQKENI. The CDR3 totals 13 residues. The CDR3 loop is CASSPPGPETQYF. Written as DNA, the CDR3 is TGTGCCAGCTCACCACCGGGGCCAGAGACCCAGTACTTC.